The 10 T cell receptor beta chains below all came from one sample that was sequenced in a study of CD8+ T cells in alopecia areata. The treatment is: oral pan-JAK inhibitor, 5-10 mg twice daily. Investigators isolated RNA and reverse transcribed it into cDNA to act as the sequencing template. Method: immunoSEQ multiplex PCR; TCRdb's copy keeps in-frame clones and lacks some. The sample contains around 200,000 clones, 55% to 70% of which appear only once. The sequencing used CD4+ T cells sorted from blood, collected at week 4, from a patient treated with tofacitinib. The receptors originated from a human donor with alopecia areata.

The V gene is TRBV29-1, the J gene TRBJ2-7; D may correspond to TRBD1 or TRBD2 (6 bases each). This CDR3 is 13 amino acids long. V lost 7 bases and J lost 5, with 18 bases in between. Germline loops: CDR1 SQVTM, CDR2 ANQGSEA. The CDR3 sequence: CSGAGGRLHEQYF. CDR3 nucleotides: TGCAGCGGGGCCGGGGGCCGTCTCCACGAGCAGTACTTC.

This chain uses TRBV7-2 with TRBJ1-1, with D perhaps matching TRBD1 (5 bases). Germline loops: CDR1 SGHTA, CDR2 FQGNSA. Trimming left V 5 bases short and J 4 bases short, with 20 bases between. This CDR3 spans 16 amino acids. The CDR3 DNA reads TGTGCCAGCAGCGCCCACTCACCAGGGATGGGCACTGAAGCTTTCTTT. This codes for CASSAHSPGMGTEAFF.

This clone was found a few times. This chain connects TRBV10-3 to TRBJ1-5, with 8 nucleotides matching TRBD1. In germline, CDR1 is ENHRY, CDR2 SYGVKD. The V segment lost 2 bases and the J segment 6 bases; nucleotides outside the gene matches: 3. This CDR3 comprises 14 residues. CDR3: CAISEDRGGQPQHF. In DNA form, the CDR3 reads TGTGCCATCAGTGAGGACAGGGGAGGTCAGCCCCAGCATTTT.

V usage is TRBV5-6 and J usage is TRBJ1-5; D is uncertain. V gave up 4 bases and J gave up 0 bases, with 5 bases separating them. There are 13 residues in the CDR3. In germline, CDR1 is SGHDT, CDR2 YYEEEE. CDR3 amino acids: CASSSDSNQPQHF. CDR3 nucleotides: TGTGCCAGCAGCAGTGATAGCAATCAGCCCCAGCATTTT.

This chain uses TRBV30 with TRBJ1-6, with 10 bases fitting TRBD1. This CDR3 has 14 amino acids. The V segment lost 3 bases and the J segment 6 bases; nucleotides outside the gene matches: 2. Germline V gene lookup returns CDR1 GTSNPN and CDR2 SVGIG (reference sequence). The CDR3 DNA follows: TGTGCCTGGAGCGGGGACAGGGGTAATTCACCCCTCCACTTT. Residues: CAWSGDRGNSPLHF.

In this sample, this clone turned up a few times. V is TRBV30 and J is TRBJ2-7; no reliable D call. V lost 7 bases and J lost 2, with 15 bases in between. The germline V gene encodes CDR1 GTSNPN and CDR2 SVGIG (reference sequence). This CDR3 is 13 amino acids long. The CDR3 region is CASLFLKTYEQYF. In nucleotides, the CDR3 is TGTGCCTCCCTGTTCCTGAAGACCTACGAGCAGTACTTC.

The chain joins TRBV11-2 to TRBJ2-1; TRBD2 matches at 8 bases. Per the germline V gene, CDR1 is SGHAT and CDR2 is FQNNGV. This CDR3 spans 15 amino acids. With 6 bases clipped from V and 5 bases from J, the junction kept 9 bases outside the gene matches. The CDR3 bases are TGTGCCAGCAGTTCCCGCGGGGGGACCAACAATGAGCAGTTCTTC. It encodes CASSSRGGTNNEQFF.

In this sample, this clone turned up once. The chain uses TRBV18 and TRBJ1-4; TRBD1 agrees at 7 bases. The ends lost 3 bases at V and 3 bases at J; junction bases unmatched: 10. The CDR3 extends over 17 amino acids. Germline V gene data show CDR1 as KGHSH and CDR2 as LQKENI. As DNA, the CDR3 is TGTGCCAGCTCACCGCGCAACTACAGGGGCCCTAATGAAAAACTGTTTTTT. Amino acid sequence: CASSPRNYRGPNEKLFF.

V and J are TRBV29-1 and TRBJ1-1; TRBD1 matches 8 bases. V gave up 3 bases and J gave up 1 base; unmatched junction bases: 4. CDR3 size: 14 residues. Germline-derived CDR1 and CDR2 are SQVTM and ANQGSEA. The CDR3 region has the DNA TGCAGCGTTGACAGGGGGCGGGGGAACACTGAAGCTTTCTTT. Its protein is CSVDRGRGNTEAFF.

This clone has more than one count but fewer than ten. The chain carries TRBV7-6 and TRBJ2-7; tentatively, D is TRBD1 (6 bases). The germline CDR1 and CDR2 sequences are SGHVS and FNYEAQ. The ends were cut back, 5 bases at V and 4 bases at J, with 9 bases in the middle. This CDR3 spans 12 amino acids. The CDR3 DNA is TGTGCCAGCAGCCCGAGGGGGTACGAGCAGTACTTC. Translating it yields CASSPRGYEQYF.